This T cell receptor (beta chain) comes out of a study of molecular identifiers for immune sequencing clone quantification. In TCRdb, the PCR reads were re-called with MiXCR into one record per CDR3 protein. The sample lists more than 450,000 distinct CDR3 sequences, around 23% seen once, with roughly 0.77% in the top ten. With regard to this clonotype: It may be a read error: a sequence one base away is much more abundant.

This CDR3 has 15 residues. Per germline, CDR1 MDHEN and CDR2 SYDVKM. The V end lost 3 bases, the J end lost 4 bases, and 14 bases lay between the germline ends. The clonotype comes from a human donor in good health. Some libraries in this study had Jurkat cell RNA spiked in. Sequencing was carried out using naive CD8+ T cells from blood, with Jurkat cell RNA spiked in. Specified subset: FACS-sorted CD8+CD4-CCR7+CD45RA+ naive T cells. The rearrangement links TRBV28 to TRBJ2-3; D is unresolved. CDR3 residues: CASSLVPTLADTQYF. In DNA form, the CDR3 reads TGTGCCAGCAGTTTGGTGCCGACCCTGGCAGATACGCAGTATTTT. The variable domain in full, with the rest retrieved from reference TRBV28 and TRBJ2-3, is DVKVTQSSRYLVKRTGEKVFLECVQDMDHENMFWYRQDPGLGLRLIYFSYDVKMKEKGDIPEGYSVSREKKERFSLILESASTNQTSMYLCASSLVPTLADTQYFGPGTRLTVL.